This T cell receptor beta chain was identified in a study of identical twins (dated by TCRdb to 2015 to 2016). About the full investigation: To test whether fetal clonotypes persist, the study used deep sequencing on TCR alpha and beta repertoires from monozygotic twins, unrelated adults of various ages, and cord blood. To rule out contamination, replicate twin experiments were performed at different times with different library preparation protocols. Paper-wide results and their limitations: In monozygotic twins, recombination models systematically underestimated out-of-frame TCR alpha sharing, but the models matched the sharing seen between unrelated individuals. Compared with coincidental sharing between unrelated individuals, out-of-frame TCR alpha sequences shared between twins had an excess of sequences with low generation probability. A weaker excess of twin sharing was found in beta out-of-frame sequences because the signal-to-noise ratio was lowered by fewer shared sequences. Invariant T cells such as MAIT and iNKT could partly confound zero-insertion analyses, although diverse VJ usage argued against such confounding for most clonotypes. Because the same donors could not be followed over many years, the conclusions depended on cross-sectional statistical analysis. Fewer insertions were carried by abundant cord blood beta clonotypes; a weaker similar trend was observed in young adult naive repertoires, while no such trend was observed in memory repertoires.

The germline V gene supplies CDR1 ENHRY and CDR2 SYGVKD. There are 16 amino acids in the CDR3, from cysteine to phenylalanine inclusive. CDR3 DNA is the only sequence kept; it has 48 bases, read in frame from the first base. V trim: 3 bases; J trim: 3 bases; unmatched bases: 9. The library was made by 5' RACE. Sequencing took place on an Illumina HiSeq 2000. Template switching added a universal primer binding site, and the final cDNA carried a unique molecular identifier that allowed TCR cDNA molecules to be counted accurately. Specific primers in the conserved constant-segment region were used to synthesize first-strand cDNA for the TCR alpha and beta chains. To control for contamination, every cDNA library carried two barcodes: a SMART-Mk sample barcode plus Illumina barcodes. Two successive PCR steps introduced TruSeq adapter sequences along with Illumina sample barcodes. The TCR alpha and beta cDNA libraries were sequenced on the Illumina HiSeq platform using custom primers. Turning to the authors' computational methods: MiGEC was used to process raw reads and extract unique molecular identifiers, and MiXCR was used to find CDR3 positions. For each individual, recombination models were inferred using an EM algorithm with the repgenHMM and IGoR tools. The analysis of shared clonotypes was done with the tcR package in R, with sharing normalized by the product of cloneset sizes. To study raw recombination free of thymic and clonal selection effects, out-of-frame nonproductive sequences were analyzed. TCRdb handled the public reads itself, with Q25 trimming in fastp and clone calling in MiXCR, and kept productive beta chains. Identical CDR3 proteins give one entry, which carries the most common genes and DNA. TCRdb, not the original authors, processed these V and J calls. The sample profile shows 600,000 to 800,000 distinct CDR3 sequences; 21% of them were found once. Around 4.5% of the sample goes to the ten largest clones.

All donors were healthy Caucasians. The twin cohort consisted of three pairs of female monozygotic twins, all aged about 18 to 29 years. The RNA used for TCR libraries was isolated from peripheral blood mononuclear cells. This clonotype was found a few times. It lacks a known antigen. Per-base qualities were not stored, and no clone one base away is much larger. The data also belong to a second study, concerning T cells expressing NK-cell markers. The second study reports: TCR beta-chain repertoires were profiled in sorted CD3+CD56+NKG2C+, CD3+CD56+NKG2C- and CD3+CD56-NKG2C+ T-cell subsets from several donors. Among the eight sequenced donors, seven were HCMV-seropositive and one was HCMV-seronegative. To restrict sorting to alphabetaTCR-expressing T cells, an anti-gammadeltaTCR antibody was added in several experiments. For roughly six donors, the dominant CD3+CD56+NKG2C+ clonotypes were among the top 10 CD8+ clonotypes and accounted for about 1.0-7.5% of CD8+ T cells. Those dominant clonotypes were again the most abundant among CD3+CD56-NKG2C+ cells in a few donors, at about 25-60.1%. Whether the expanded NKG2C-expressing T cell clones were specific for HCMV antigens was left unclear. All eight donors whose samples were sequenced were randomly selected healthy volunteers, three of them men and five women. A commercial ELISA kit detecting HCMV-specific IgG in serum was used to determine HCMV serostatus. For a handful of donors, bulk peripheral blood T-cell repertoires were also sequenced from unsorted PBMC. MIGEC was used to demultiplex reads and group the reads by UMI, and MiTCR was used to assemble and quantify clonotypes. To exclude erroneous sequences, any TCR cDNA sequence not supported by at least two reads was discarded. The tcR package was used for downstream repertoire analysis, with clonotypes matched between fractions based on CDR3 nucleotide sequence plus V segment. Antigen specificity was annotated against VDJdb with VDJmatch, allowing one amino acid substitution in CDR3.

Sequenced input: PBMCs. The receptor comes from a woman aged 18-29 years in good health. In this chain, TRBV10-3 is recombined with TRBJ2-3; 7 of the junction bases match TRBD2. CDR3 protein: CAISEYPRLATDTQYF. The nucleotides are TGTGCCATCAGTGAATATCCCCGACTAGCAACAGATACGCAGTATTTT.